The 20 T cell receptor beta chains presented below share a single source sample, sequenced in a study of cytomegalovirus exposure and HLA in healthy donors. The PCR contained 60 Vbeta and 13 Jbeta primers. Produced via immunoSEQ multiplex PCR; TCRdb's table is partial and in-frame only. This listing includes some 55,000 clones. The specimen sequenced was PBMCs. These receptors were collected from a woman aged 40 to 50 in good health and CMV-seronegative.

The CDR3 DNA reads TGTGCCAGCAGTTTTTCTGGAGTGCATCAGCCCCAGCATTTT. Amino acids: CASSFSGVHQPQHF. The chain carries TRBV28 and TRBJ1-5, with unresolved D. The CDR3 extends over 14 amino acids. Trimming took off 3 bases at V and 5 bases at J, with 11 bases between the two ends. The germline CDR1 and CDR2 sequences are MDHEN and SYDVKM.

The chain is built from TRBV5-6 and TRBJ2-7, with D maybe TRBD2 (6 bases). The CDR3 is 13 residues long. Germline V lookup: CDR1 SGHDT, CDR2 YYEEEE. V lost 4 bases to trimming and J lost 5 bases, with 13 bases between them. CDR3: CASSGPGRNEQYF. CDR3 DNA sequence: TGTGCCAGCAGCGGGCCAGGGAGGAACGAGCAGTACTTC.

The chain uses TRBV5-1 and TRBJ2-3; 13 bases fit TRBD2. The germline CDR1 and CDR2 sequences are SGHRS and YFSETQ. The junction had 7 bases not matched to a gene; V was cut back by 0 bases and J by 0 bases. CDR3 length equals 19 residues. The CDR3 here is CASSLGLAGGIASTDTQYF. In nucleotides, the CDR3 is TGCGCCAGCAGCTTGGGACTAGCGGGAGGAATAGCTAGCACAGATACGCAGTATTTT.

The genes are TRBV28 and TRBJ1-2, with 8 bases matching TRBD1. CDR1 is MDHEN, CDR2 SYDVKM, per germline. V shed 4 bases, J shed 7 bases, and the junction held 11 bases outside the gene matches. The CDR3 spans 15 residues. Here the CDR3 reads CASSYSTGDRGGYTF. The DNA for the CDR3 is TGTGCCAGCAGTTACTCGACAGGGGACCGGGGTGGCTACACCTTC.

V and J are TRBV18 and TRBJ1-1, with 7 bases fitting TRBD1. The V gene end was trimmed by 3 bases and the J gene end by 3 bases; junction bases not matched to a gene: 4. CDR1 and CDR2 (germline): KGHSH, LQKENI. CDR3 size: 14 residues. The CDR3 spells CASSPAGQHTEAFF. CDR3 in DNA: TGTGCCAGCTCACCGGCGGGACAGCACACTGAAGCTTTCTTT.

The V call is TRBV10-3, the J call TRBJ2-7; 11 bases are shared with TRBD2. The CDR3 is 18 amino acids. Germline assignment: CDR1 ENHRY and CDR2 SYGVKD. V was pared by 6 bases and J by 3 bases, with 16 bases of the junction left unmatched. The CDR3 spells CAIRGTSGSIGGNYEQYF. The CDR3 DNA reads TGTGCCATCAGGGGAACTAGCGGGAGTATCGGTGGGAACTACGAGCAGTACTTC.

The V and J genes are TRBV19 and TRBJ1-5; D uncertain. Germline loops: CDR1 LNHDA, CDR2 SQIVND (reference sequence). The V and J ends lost 3 bases and 6 bases respectively, with 9 bases between them. The CDR3 covers 13 residues. CDR3 in DNA: TGTGCCAGTAGTATCAGGAGGGCTCAGCCCCAGCATTTT. As protein: CASSIRRAQPQHF.

The chain couples TRBV6-5 to TRBJ1-2; D is possibly TRBD1 (5 bases). The germline V and J ends were trimmed by 8 bases and 4 bases, with 20 bases remaining between them. The CDR3 runs 15 residues. Germline CDR1 is MNHEY and CDR2 is SVGAGI. CDR3 sequence (DNA): TGTGCCAGCTTCCGTGGGGGGGAGGGCGGCTATGGCTACACCTTC. Its translation is CASFRGGEGGYGYTF.

For the CDR3, the DNA is TGTGCCAGTAGTATCCGGGGCCAGGGGACAAGCAATCAGCCCCAGCATTTT. Protein sequence: CASSIRGQGTSNQPQHF. The chain has TRBV19 and TRBJ1-5; D perhaps matches TRBD1 (6 bases). V was trimmed by 3 bases and J by 1 base, leaving 16 bases between them. CDR1 is LNHDA, CDR2 SQIVND, per germline (reference sequence). The CDR3 length is 17 residues.

The chain couples TRBV7-6 to TRBJ1-3; D is ambiguous. CDR3 size: 13 residues. Trimming removed 0 bases at V and 6 bases at J, with 6 bases between. Germline V gene sequence: CDR1 SGHVS, CDR2 FNYEAQ. The CDR3 loop is CASSLAFPNTIYF. CDR3 coding DNA: TGTGCCAGCAGCTTAGCCTTTCCAAACACCATATATTTT. Full variable domain (rest looked up from reference TRBV7-6 and TRBJ1-3): GAGVSQSPRYKVTKRGQDVALRCDPISGHVSLYWYRQALGQGPEFLTYFNYEAQQDKSGLPNDRFSAERPEGSISTLTIQRTEQRDSAMYRCASSLAFPNTIYFGEGSWLTVV.

V gene TRBV28 combines with J gene TRBJ1-5; 8 nucleotides agree with TRBD1. The V and J ends lost 5 bases and 0 bases, in that order; junction bases with no gene match: 6. Germline lookup yields CDR1 MDHEN and CDR2 SYDVKM. The CDR3 length is 16 residues. The CDR3 protein is CASSPRTGFSNQPQHF. The CDR3 region has the DNA TGTGCCAGCAGTCCAAGGACAGGGTTTAGCAATCAGCCCCAGCATTTT. Complete variable domain (other parts from reference TRBV28 and TRBJ1-5): DVKVTQSSRYLVKRTGEKVFLECVQDMDHENMFWYRQDPGLGLRLIYFSYDVKMKEKGDIPEGYSVSREKKERFSLILESASTNQTSMYLCASSPRTGFSNQPQHFGDGTRLSIL.

This chain joins TRBV9 and TRBJ1-4; weak D call: TRBD1 (5 bases). The CDR3 spans 14 residues. The ends were cut back, 3 bases at V and 8 bases at J, with 14 bases in the middle. Germline V gene sequence: CDR1 SGDLS, CDR2 YYNGEE. CDR3 sequence (DNA): TGTGCCAGCAGCGCAACAGGTCGTGGGGAAAAACTGTTTTTT. It codes for CASSATGRGEKLFF.

The J gene is TRBJ1-5, the V gene TRBV27, with no clear D. The CDR3 has 15 amino acids. CDR1 MNHEY and CDR2 SMNVEV come from the germline V gene (reference sequence). Trimming removed 0 bases at V and 7 bases at J, with 13 bases between. The CDR3 loop is CASSLSWTGRQPQHF. The DNA of the CDR3 is TGTGCCAGCAGTTTATCGTGGACCGGGAGGCAGCCCCAGCATTTT.

The chain links TRBV11-2 to TRBJ2-3; D might be TRBD1 (5 bases). Looked up from germline, CDR1 is SGHAT and CDR2 is FQNNGV. The CDR3 contains 14 residues. V lost 6 bases, J lost 0 bases, and 10 bases lay in between. The CDR3 protein is CASRAQVSTDTQYF. In DNA, the CDR3 is TGTGCCAGCAGGGCACAGGTGAGCACAGATACGCAGTATTTT.

CDR3 DNA: TGTGCCAGCGGATTGGACATTGGAAACACCATATATTTT. This encodes CASGLDIGNTIYF. The chain carries TRBV7-9 and TRBJ1-3, with D perhaps matching TRBD1 (5 bases). V lost 8 bases to trimming and J lost 3 bases, with 11 bases between them. The CDR3 is made up of 13 amino acids. Looked up from germline, CDR1 is SEHNR and CDR2 is FQNEAQ (reference sequence).

V gene TRBV19 combines with J gene TRBJ2-7, with TRBD2 matching 8 bases. Germline V gene data show CDR1 as LNHDA and CDR2 as SQIVND (reference sequence). CDR3 length equals 13 residues. After removal of 9 bases from V and 12 bases from J, the junction contained 16 bases not matched to a gene. In nucleotides, the CDR3 is TGTGCCAGCAGAGGGGGTAGCGGGGCCCGAAGGTACTTC. Its protein is CASRGGSGARRYF.

This chain joins TRBV19 and TRBJ1-5; no firm D call. V gave up 7 bases and J gave up 10 bases, with 11 bases separating them. The CDR3 extends over 11 amino acids. Germline V gene data show CDR1 as LNHDA and CDR2 as SQIVND (reference sequence). CDR3 nucleotide sequence: TGTGCCAGTACAACTCCGCAACCCCAGCATTTT. As protein: CASTTPQPQHF. Filled out from reference TRBV19 and TRBJ1-5, the complete variable domain reads DGGITQSPKYLFRKEGQNVTLSCEQNLNHDAMYWYRQDPGQGLRLIYYSQIVNDFQKGDIAEGYSVSREKKESFPLTVTSAQKNPTAFYLCASTTPQPQHFGDGTRLSIL.

The chain links TRBV7-2 to TRBJ2-3, with D perhaps matching TRBD2 (6 bases). The CDR3 contains 15 residues. Germline loops: CDR1 SGHTA, CDR2 FQGNSA. The ends were cut back, 4 bases at V and 5 bases at J, with 16 bases in the middle. This CDR3 reads CASSSSTPGRDTQYF. Written as DNA, the CDR3 is TGTGCCAGCAGCTCCTCGACGCCCGGGAGAGATACGCAGTATTTT.

The rearrangement joins TRBV6-6 to TRBJ1-1; D is perhaps TRBD1 (5 bases). Germline values: CDR1 MNHNY, CDR2 SVGAGI (reference sequence). The CDR3 spans 12 residues. V was pared by 5 bases and J by 4 bases, with 8 bases between. DNA of the CDR3: TGTGCCAGCAGTCCCGGGGGCACTGAAGCTTTCTTT. Amino acid sequence: CASSPGGTEAFF.

The chain links TRBV5-4 to TRBJ1-1; D may be TRBD1 (5 bases). The germline CDR1 and CDR2 sequences are SGHNT and YYREEE (reference sequence). The CDR3 consists of 14 residues. Between the trimmed V and J ends, which lost 4 bases and 2 bases, there was a span of 12 bases. The CDR3 bases are TGTGCCAGCAGCCCGGGGGGGTTTAACACTGAAGCTTTCTTT. It encodes CASSPGGFNTEAFF.